One sample yielded the 10 T cell receptor beta chains listed below, sequenced in a study of blood T cell repertoires in COVID-19. Profiled with immunoSEQ multiplex PCR; TCRdb holds only in-frame clones, not every one. The repertoire holds approximately 24,000 clones, roughly 91% seen once, with about 26% in the top ten. Sequenced sample: peripheral blood. These receptors all stem from a man aged 65-85 years with COVID-19, enrolled during active disease.

This clone was seen just once. J is TRBJ2-5 and V is TRBV25-1; TRBD1 aligns across 7 bases. CDR3 size: 15 residues. Germline V gives CDR1 MGHDK, CDR2 SYGVNS. The J segment lost 5 bases and the V segment lost 1 base, leaving 7 bases of the junction unmatched. CDR3: CASSESSTGKETQYF. The DNA for the CDR3 is TGTGCCAGCAGTGAATCTTCGACAGGGAAGGAGACCCAGTACTTC. The full variable domain, completed using reference TRBV25-1 and TRBJ2-5, is EADIYQTPRYLVIGTGKKITLECSQTMGHDKMYWYQQDPGMELHLIHYSYGVNSTEKGDLSSESTVSRIRTEHFPLTLESARPSHTSQYLCASSESSTGKETQYFGPGTRLLVL.

The chain joins TRBV5-1 to TRBJ1-2; 8 bases agree with TRBD1. In germline, CDR1 is SGHRS, CDR2 YFSETQ. This CDR3 has 13 amino acids. V dropped 1 base and J dropped 12; count of bases not matched to a gene: 8. Here the CDR3 reads CASSLLVQGANTF. The CDR3 bases are TGCGCCAGCAGCTTGTTAGTGCAGGGGGCTAACACCTTC.

Only one count was recorded for this clone. J is TRBJ2-1 and V is TRBV4-1; weak D call: TRBD2 (5 bases). Germline CDR1 is MGHRA and CDR2 is YSYEKL. Deletions cut 1 base from V and 7 bases from J, with 8 bases between. The CDR3 length is 13 residues. The CDR3 here is CASSQGRVNEQFF. The CDR3 nucleotides are TGCGCCAGCAGCCAAGGGCGGGTAAATGAGCAGTTCTTC.

This chain links TRBV2 with TRBJ2-7, with 7 bases identical to TRBD1. Losses at the gene ends were 8 bases for V and 2 bases for J; bases not matched to a gene: 3. Per the germline V gene, CDR1 is SNHLY and CDR2 is FYNNEI. The CDR3 runs 12 residues. The CDR3 DNA is TGTGCCAGCCGGGACAGAACCTACGAGCAGTACTTC. Protein sequence: CASRDRTYEQYF.

The chain has TRBV18 and TRBJ1-1, with D unclear. From germline, CDR1 is KGHSH and CDR2 LQKENI. The length of the CDR3 is 13 residues. The V and J ends lost 2 bases and 1 base respectively, with 5 bases between them. Here the CDR3 DNA reads TGTGCCAGCTCACCATACAGGAACACTGAAGCTTTCTTT. It is translated as CASSPYRNTEAFF.

The chain is built from TRBV11-3 and TRBJ1-1, with 7 positions matching TRBD1. The germline CDR1 and CDR2 sequences are SGHNT and YENEEA. CDR3 length: 15 residues. Trimming at V came to 5 bases and at J to 10 bases, leaving 16 bases not matched to a gene. CDR3 protein: CASSDRTGTEGAAFF. DNA for the CDR3: TGTGCCAGCAGCGACCGAACCGGGACAGAGGGTGCAGCTTTCTTT.

This clone came up once. The V gene is TRBV2, the J gene TRBJ1-6; the match to TRBD1 covers 7 bases. The CDR3 contains 16 residues. CDR1 is SNHLY, CDR2 FYNNEI, per germline. After removal of 2 bases from V and 4 bases from J, the junction contained 5 bases not matched to a gene. The chain's CDR3 is CASSEQGVFYNSPLHF. The CDR3 DNA sequence: TGTGCCAGCAGTGAACAGGGGGTTTTTTATAATTCACCCCTCCACTTT. Complete variable domain (other parts from reference TRBV2 and TRBJ1-6): EPEVTQTPSHQVTQMGQEVILRCVPISNHLYFYWYRQILGQKVEFLVSFYNNEISEKSEIFDDQFSVERPDGSNFTLKIRSTKLEDSAMYFCASSEQGVFYNSPLHFGNGTRLTVT.

The V and J genes are TRBV27 and TRBJ1-5; tentatively, D is TRBD1 (6 bases). CDR1 is MNHEY, CDR2 SMNVEV, per germline (reference sequence). The CDR3 loop spans 13 amino acids. Deletions cut 4 bases from V and 7 bases from J, with 11 bases between. This CDR3 is CASSYTGSQPQHF. CDR3 nucleotides: TGTGCCAGCAGTTACACAGGGTCCCAGCCCCAGCATTTT.

The chain is built from TRBV6-6 and TRBJ1-1, with no clear D. Trimming shortened V by 2 bases and J by 1 base, and 14 bases separated the two germline ends. The CDR3 has 16 amino acids. The V gene's germline CDR1 is MNHNY and CDR2 SVGAGI (reference sequence). CDR3 bases: TGTGCCAGCAGTTACACCGTCGGCGGGAGGAACACTGAAGCTTTCTTT. Translating gives CASSYTVGGRNTEAFF.

The CDR3 bases are TGTGCCAGCCAAGAACAGCGGTGGACCGGGGAGCTGTTTTTT. Its translation is CASQEQRWTGELFF. The genes are TRBV6-5 and TRBJ2-2; D is possibly TRBD2 (5 bases). V was shortened by 8 bases and J by 5 bases, with 15 bases between the two germline ends. CDR1 is MNHEY, CDR2 SVGAGI, per germline. The CDR3 is 14 residues long.